This T cell receptor beta chain derives from a study of regulatory T cells in long-lasting Graves disease. The CDR3 has 16 residues. J gave up 2 bases and V 0 bases, and 5 bases lay outside the gene matches. Germline V CDR1 and CDR2: SGDLS, YYNGEE. Regarding the study as a whole: When disease was persistent, TRBV28, TRBJ1-2 and TRBJ2-5 were the favored segments.

Researchers made TCR beta libraries by using iRepertoire HTBI primers and running Arm-PCR on CDR3 regions. Authors' processing steps: Identified segments across samples numbered fewer than 80 TRBV and roughly 15 TRBJ. TCRdb re-called the multiplex PCR reads with MiXCR, one entry per CDR3 protein. The V and J calls reflect TCRdb's pipeline rather than the authors' work. The sample contains roughly 530,000 distinct CDR3 sequences, more than 15% of which appear only once. Time point defined: newly diagnosed GD, antithyroid drugs for less than 3 months. PBMC RNA served as the TCR library source. This clonotype was seen a few times. The antigen is unknown. This same sample was also part of a study on T cells in Graves' hyperthyroidism and ophthalmopathy. That report adds: A median around 6 months before onset, the model predicted ophthalmopathy.

This clonotype was sampled from a woman aged 40-65 years with Graves disease. The V and J genes are TRBV9 and TRBJ2-3, with TRBD2 matching 8 bases. The starting material was peripheral blood mononuclear cells (PBMCs), obtained at new diagnosis, from a patient treated with antithyroid drugs. DNA for the CDR3: TGTGCCAGCAGCGTAGATGGCGGGGGGACCACAGATACGCAGTATTTT. Protein sequence: CASSVDGGGTTDTQYF.